This T cell receptor (beta chain) was identified in a study of shared clonotypes between healthy human individuals. The wider study: The plates for each donor numbered three CD4 naive, three CD4 memory, two CD8 naive and one CD8 memory.

TCRdb's table, derived via immunoSEQ multiplex PCR, lists solely in-frame clones and lacks some. This sample has millions of clones; roughly 96% occur once, and the top ten carry approximately 0.13%. CDR3 length: 14 residues. The germline V gene encodes CDR1 SGDLS and CDR2 YYNGEE. V was cut by 2 bases and J by 3 bases, with 10 bases left in between. V usage is TRBV9 and J usage is TRBJ2-3; D is uncertain. This receptor was obtained from a man in his late teens or twenties in good health. Specimen: naive CD4+ T cells sorted from blood. Subset: CD45RA+ positively selected. CDR3 sequence: CASSVSTETDTQYF. CDR3 sequence (DNA): TGTGCCAGCAGCGTCTCGACGGAAACAGATACGCAGTATTTT. Combining the CDR3 with reference TRBV9 and TRBJ2-3 gives the whole variable domain DSGVTQTPKHLITATGQRVTLRCSPRSGDLSVYWYQQSLDQGLQFLIQYYNGEERAKGNILERFSAQQFPDLHSELNLSSLELGDSALYFCASSVSTETDTQYFGPGTRLTVL.